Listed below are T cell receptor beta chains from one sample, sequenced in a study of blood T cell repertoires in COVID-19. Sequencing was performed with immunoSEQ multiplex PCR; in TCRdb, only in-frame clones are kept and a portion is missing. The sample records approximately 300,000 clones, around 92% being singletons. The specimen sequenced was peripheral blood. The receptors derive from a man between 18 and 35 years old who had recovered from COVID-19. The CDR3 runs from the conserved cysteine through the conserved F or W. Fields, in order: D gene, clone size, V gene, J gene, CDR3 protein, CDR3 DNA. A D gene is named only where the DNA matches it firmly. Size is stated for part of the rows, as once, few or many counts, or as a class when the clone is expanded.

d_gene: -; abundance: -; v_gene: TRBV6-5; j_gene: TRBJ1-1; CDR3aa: CASSYGLRDTEAFF; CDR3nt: TGTGCCAGCAGTTACGGTCTACGGGACACTGAAGCTTTCTTT
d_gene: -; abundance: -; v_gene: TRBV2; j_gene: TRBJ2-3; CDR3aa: CASSEGHPTDTQYF; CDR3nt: TGTGCCAGCAGTGAAGGACACCCCACAGATACGCAGTATTTT
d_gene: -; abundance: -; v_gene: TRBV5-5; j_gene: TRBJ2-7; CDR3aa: CASSLQGIGLEQYF; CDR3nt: TGTGCCAGCAGCTTGCAGGGTATAGGGCTCGAGCAGTACTTC
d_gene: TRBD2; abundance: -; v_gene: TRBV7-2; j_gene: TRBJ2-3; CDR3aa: CASFAGGTDTQYF; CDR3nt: TGTGCCAGCTTCGCGGGGGGCACAGATACGCAGTATTTT
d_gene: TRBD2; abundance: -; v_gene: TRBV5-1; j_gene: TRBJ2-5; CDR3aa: CASSLLAGGPQETQYF; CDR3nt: TGCGCCAGCAGCCTCCTAGCGGGGGGGCCCCAAGAGACCCAGTACTTC
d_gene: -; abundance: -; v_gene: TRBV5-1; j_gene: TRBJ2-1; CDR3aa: CASSTEGVAAYNEQFF; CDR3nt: TGCGCCAGCAGCACGGAAGGTGTGGCGGCCTACAATGAGCAGTTCTTC
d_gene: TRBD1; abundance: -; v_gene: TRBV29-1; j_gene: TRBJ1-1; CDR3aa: CSVGRAGGVGTEAFF; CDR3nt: TGCAGCGTTGGAAGGGCAGGGGGCGTTGGCACTGAAGCTTTCTTT
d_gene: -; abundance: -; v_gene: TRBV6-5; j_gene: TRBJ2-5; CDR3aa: CASSRGDGVGETQYF; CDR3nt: TGTGCCAGCAGTCGCGGGGACGGGGTAGGAGAGACCCAGTACTTC
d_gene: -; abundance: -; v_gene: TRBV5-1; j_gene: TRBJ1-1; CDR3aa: CASSPGRESGPEAFF; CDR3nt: TGCGCCAGCAGTCCGGGTAGAGAAAGTGGCCCTGAAGCTTTCTTT
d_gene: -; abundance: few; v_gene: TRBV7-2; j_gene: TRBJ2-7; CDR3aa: CASSIPGLVEQYF; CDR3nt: TGTGCCAGCAGCATCCCGGGACTTGTTGAGCAGTACTTC
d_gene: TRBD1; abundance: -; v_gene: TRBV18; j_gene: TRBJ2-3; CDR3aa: CASSPINQGAMTDTQYF; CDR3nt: TGTGCCAGCTCACCAATCAACCAGGGGGCTATGACAGATACGCAGTATTTT
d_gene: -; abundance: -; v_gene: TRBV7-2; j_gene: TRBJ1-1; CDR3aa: CASSLVWAGEAFF; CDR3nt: TGTGCCAGCAGCTTAGTTTGGGCAGGGGAAGCTTTCTTT
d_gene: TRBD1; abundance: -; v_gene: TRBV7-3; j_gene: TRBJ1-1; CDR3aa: CASSLGAGGPEAFF; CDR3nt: TGTGCCAGCAGCTTAGGGGCAGGGGGCCCTGAAGCTTTCTTT
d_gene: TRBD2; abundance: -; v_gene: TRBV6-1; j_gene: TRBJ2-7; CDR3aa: CASSEGLAGYYEQYF; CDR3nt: TGTGCCAGCAGTGAAGGCCTAGCGGGGTACTACGAGCAGTACTTC
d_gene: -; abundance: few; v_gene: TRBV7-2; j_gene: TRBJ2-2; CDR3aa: CASSLDTGITGELFF; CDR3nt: TGTGCCAGCAGCTTAGACACAGGAATCACCGGGGAGCTGTTTTTT
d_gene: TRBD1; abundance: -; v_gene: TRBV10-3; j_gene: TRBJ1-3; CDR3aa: CAIPGGIGNTIYF; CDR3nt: TGTGCCATCCCAGGGGGAATCGGAAACACCATATATTTT
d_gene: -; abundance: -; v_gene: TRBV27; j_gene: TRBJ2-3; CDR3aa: CASSRSTDTQYF; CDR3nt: TGTGCCAGCAGTCGGAGCACAGATACGCAGTATTTT
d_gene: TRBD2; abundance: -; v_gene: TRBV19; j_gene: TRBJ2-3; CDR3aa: CASSVPLAGGQGDTQYF; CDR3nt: TGTGCCAGTAGTGTCCCACTAGCGGGAGGGCAGGGAGATACGCAGTATTTT
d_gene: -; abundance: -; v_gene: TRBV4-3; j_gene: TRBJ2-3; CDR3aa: CASSQERGAITDTQYF; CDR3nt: TGCGCCAGCAGCCAAGAACGCGGGGCGATCACAGATACGCAGTATTTT
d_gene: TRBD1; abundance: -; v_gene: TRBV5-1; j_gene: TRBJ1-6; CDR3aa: CASSYTGAPDNSPLHF; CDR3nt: TGCGCCAGCAGCTACACAGGGGCACCTGATAATTCACCCCTCCACTTT
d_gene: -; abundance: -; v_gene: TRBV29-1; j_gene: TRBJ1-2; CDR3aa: CSAAGAYGYTF; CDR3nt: TGCAGCGCCGCAGGGGCCTATGGCTACACCTTC
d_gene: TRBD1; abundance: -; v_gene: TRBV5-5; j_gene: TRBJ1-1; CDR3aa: CASILDRGNTEAFF; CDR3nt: TGTGCCAGCATCCTGGACAGGGGGAACACTGAAGCTTTCTTT
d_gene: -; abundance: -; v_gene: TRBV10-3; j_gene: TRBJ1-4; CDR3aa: CAISEVDQDSGKLFF; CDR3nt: TGTGCCATCAGTGAGGTGGACCAGGACAGCGGAAAACTGTTTTTT
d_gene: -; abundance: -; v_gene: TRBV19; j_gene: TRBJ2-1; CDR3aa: CASRGGQIRIGNEQFF; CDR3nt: TGTGCCAGTAGAGGCGGACAGATCAGAATTGGCAATGAGCAGTTCTTC
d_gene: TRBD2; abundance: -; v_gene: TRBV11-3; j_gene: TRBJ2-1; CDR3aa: CASSLFSGSPNEQFF; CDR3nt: TGTGCCAGCAGCTTATTTAGCGGGAGTCCTAATGAGCAGTTCTTC
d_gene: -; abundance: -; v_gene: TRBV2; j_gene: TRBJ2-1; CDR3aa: CASSGSSTDEQFF; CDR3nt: TGTGCCAGCAGTGGTTCTAGCACCGATGAGCAGTTCTTC
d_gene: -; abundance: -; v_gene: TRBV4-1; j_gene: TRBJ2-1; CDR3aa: CASSQERRNEQFF; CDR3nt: TGCGCCAGCAGCCAAGAGAGGAGGAATGAGCAGTTCTTC
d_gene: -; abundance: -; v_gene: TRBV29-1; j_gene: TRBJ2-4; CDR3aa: CSAQGRAKNIQYF; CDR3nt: TGCAGCGCACAGGGTCGAGCCAAAAACATTCAGTACTTC
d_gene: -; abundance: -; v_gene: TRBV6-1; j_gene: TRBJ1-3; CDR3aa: CASSESGGAGAIYF; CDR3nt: TGTGCCAGCAGTGAATCCGGAGGGGCGGGGGCCATATATTTT
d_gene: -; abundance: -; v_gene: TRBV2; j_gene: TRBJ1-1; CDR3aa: CASGGVMNTEAFF; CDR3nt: TGTGCCAGCGGCGGGGTCATGAACACTGAAGCTTTCTTT
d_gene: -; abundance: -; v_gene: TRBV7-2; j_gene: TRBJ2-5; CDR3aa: CASSSRRGGEETQYF; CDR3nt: TGTGCCAGCAGCTCCCGGAGGGGGGGAGAAGAGACCCAGTACTTC
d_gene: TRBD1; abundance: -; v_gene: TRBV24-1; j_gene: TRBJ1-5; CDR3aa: CATLPDRENQPQHF; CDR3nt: TGTGCCACTCTCCCCGACAGGGAAAATCAGCCCCAGCATTTT
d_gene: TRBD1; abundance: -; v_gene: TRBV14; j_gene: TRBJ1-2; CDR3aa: CASSQGPGQQNYGYTF; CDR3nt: TGTGCCAGCAGCCAAGGACCGGGACAGCAGAACTATGGCTACACCTTC
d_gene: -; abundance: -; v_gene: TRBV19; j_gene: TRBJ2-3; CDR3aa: CASGDVRGGTDTQYF; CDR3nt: TGTGCCAGTGGGGATGTCCGGGGAGGCACAGATACGCAGTATTTT
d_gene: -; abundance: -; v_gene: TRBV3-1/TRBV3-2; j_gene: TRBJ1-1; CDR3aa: CASSPVGGEAFF; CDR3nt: TGTGCCAGCAGCCCAGTGGGGGGTGAAGCTTTCTTT
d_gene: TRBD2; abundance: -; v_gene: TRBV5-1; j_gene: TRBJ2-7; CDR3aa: CASSLGTSNYEQYF; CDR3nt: TGCGCCAGCAGCTTAGGGACTAGCAACTACGAGCAGTACTTC
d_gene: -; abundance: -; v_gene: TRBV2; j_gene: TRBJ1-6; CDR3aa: CASSSGASSPLHF; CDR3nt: TGTGCCAGCAGTTCAGGGGCCAGTTCACCCCTCCACTTT
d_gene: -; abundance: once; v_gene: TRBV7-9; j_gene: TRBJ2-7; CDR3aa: CASSPTPGQNSYEQYF; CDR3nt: TGTGCCAGCAGCCCCACGCCCGGACAGAACTCCTACGAGCAGTACTTC
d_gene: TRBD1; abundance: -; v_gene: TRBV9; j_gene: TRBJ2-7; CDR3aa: CASSAGTGISEQYF; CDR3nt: TGTGCCAGCAGCGCCGGGACAGGGATATCCGAGCAGTACTTC
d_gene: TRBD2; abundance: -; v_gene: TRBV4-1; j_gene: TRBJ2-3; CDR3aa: CASSLRTSGGFTDTQYF; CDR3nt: TGCGCCAGCAGCCTACGGACTAGCGGGGGGTTCACAGATACGCAGTATTTT
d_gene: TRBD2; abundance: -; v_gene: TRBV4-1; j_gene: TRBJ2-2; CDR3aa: CASSLAELAGGMSTGELFF; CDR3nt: TGCGCCAGCAGCCTGGCAGAACTAGCGGGAGGGATGAGCACCGGGGAGCTGTTTTTT
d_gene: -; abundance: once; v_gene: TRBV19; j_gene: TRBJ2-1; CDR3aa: CASSITVAPLLYNEQFF; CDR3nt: TGTGCCAGTAGTATCACAGTAGCGCCCCTCCTCTACAATGAGCAGTTCTTC
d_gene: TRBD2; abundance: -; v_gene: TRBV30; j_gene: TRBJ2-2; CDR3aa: CAWSTGGLNTGELFF; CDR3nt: TGTGCCTGGAGTACGGGAGGGCTTAACACCGGGGAGCTGTTTTTT
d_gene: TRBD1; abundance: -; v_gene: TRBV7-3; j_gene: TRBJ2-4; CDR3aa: CGQGDIQYF; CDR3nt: TGTGGACAGGGGGACATTCAGTACTTC
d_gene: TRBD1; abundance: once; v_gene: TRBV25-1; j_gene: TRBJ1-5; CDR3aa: CASRGQGRDQPQHF; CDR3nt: TGTGCCAGCCGGGGACAGGGACGTGATCAGCCCCAGCATTTT
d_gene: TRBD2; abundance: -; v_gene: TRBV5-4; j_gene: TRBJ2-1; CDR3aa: CASSYSGSPSYNEQFF; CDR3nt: TGTGCCAGCAGCTATAGCGGGAGCCCCTCCTACAATGAGCAGTTCTTC
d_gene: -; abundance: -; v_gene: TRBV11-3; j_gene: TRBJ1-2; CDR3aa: CASSFRTLNGYTF; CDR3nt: TGTGCCAGCAGCTTTAGGACACTAAATGGCTACACCTTC
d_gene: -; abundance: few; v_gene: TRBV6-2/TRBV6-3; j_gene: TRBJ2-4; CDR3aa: CASSADFLRGNIQYF; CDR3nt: TGTGCCAGCAGTGCCGATTTTTTGAGGGGGAACATTCAGTACTTC
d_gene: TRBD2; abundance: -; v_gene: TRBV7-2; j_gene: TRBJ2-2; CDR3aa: CASSLASGVWGGELFF; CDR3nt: TGTGCCAGCAGCTTGGCTAGCGGGGTATGGGGCGGGGAGCTGTTTTTT
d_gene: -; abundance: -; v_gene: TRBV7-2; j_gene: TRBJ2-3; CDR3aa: CASSPQAGAAGQYF; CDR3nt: TGTGCCAGCAGCCCCCAGGCGGGGGCCGCGGGGCAGTATTTT
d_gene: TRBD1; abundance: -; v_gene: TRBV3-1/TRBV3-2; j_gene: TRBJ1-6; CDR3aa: CASSQGSLGTGGISPLHF; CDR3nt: TGTGCCAGCAGCCAAGGATCTTTAGGGACAGGGGGTATTTCACCCCTCCACTTT
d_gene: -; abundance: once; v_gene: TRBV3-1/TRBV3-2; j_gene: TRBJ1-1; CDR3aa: CASSQGNRQNTEAFF; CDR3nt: TGTGCCAGCAGCCAAGGAAACAGGCAGAACACTGAAGCTTTCTTT